Listed below are T cell receptor beta chains from one sample, sequenced in a study of blood T cell repertoires in COVID-19. Data came from immunoSEQ multiplex PCR; TCRdb stores just in-frame clones and leaves some out. The data hold 400,000 to 550,000 clones, with approximately 90% observed a single time. Sequencing used peripheral blood. The receptors come from a woman in her twenties or thirties with acute or convalescent COVID-19. Both conserved end residues are part of each CDR3. The D gene is left open where the match is weak. The size of a clone is reported for some rows only, either as once, few or many, or as a class for expanded clones.

cdr3_aa	cdr3_nt	clone_size	d_call	v_call	j_call
CASSGQGGQPQHF	TGTGCCAGCAGTGGCCAGGGAGGGCAGCCCCAGCATTTT	.	.	TRBV25-1	TRBJ1-5
CSARARTGKYF	TGCAGTGCTAGGGCCCGGACAGGGAAGTACTTC	.	TRBD1	TRBV20-1	TRBJ2-5
CASSPETSGSSDTQYF	TGTGCCAGCAGCCCAGAGACTAGCGGGTCGTCAGATACGCAGTATTTT	.	TRBD2	TRBV7-2	TRBJ2-3
CASSFTANYEQYF	TGCGCCAGCAGCTTTACAGCAAATTACGAGCAGTACTTC	.	.	TRBV5-1	TRBJ2-7
CAWSEPRSGGVTDTQYF	TGTGCCTGGAGCGAGCCCCGCTCCGGGGGGGTCACAGATACGCAGTATTTT	.	TRBD2	TRBV30	TRBJ2-3
CASLTSGGGSDTQYF	TGTGCCAGCCTAACTAGCGGGGGGGGATCAGATACGCAGTATTTT	.	TRBD2	TRBV2	TRBJ2-3
CASSLNSEQYF	TGTGCCAGCAGTTTAAACAGCGAGCAGTACTTC	.	.	TRBV12-3/TRBV12-4	TRBJ2-7
CASSFQGAFAKNIQYF	TGTGCCAGCAGCTTTCAGGGGGCTTTTGCCAAAAACATTCAGTACTTC	.	TRBD1	TRBV7-9	TRBJ2-4
CASRERLAGETQYF	TGTGCCAGCAGGGAAAGACTAGCGGGGGAGACCCAGTACTTC	.	TRBD2	TRBV2	TRBJ2-5
CASSPTRDRYTDTQYF	TGTGCCAGCAGCCCAACGAGGGACAGATACACAGATACGCAGTATTTT	.	TRBD1	TRBV7-9	TRBJ2-3
CASSEEGVGLAGGDTQYF	TGTGCCAGCAGTGAAGAGGGTGTGGGCCTAGCGGGGGGTGATACGCAGTATTTT	.	TRBD2	TRBV2	TRBJ2-3
CASSQTLRVSEDYGYTF	TGCGCCAGCAGCCAAACTCTGAGGGTCTCGGAGGACTATGGCTACACCTTC	.	.	TRBV4-1	TRBJ1-2
CASSVRSGTGELFF	TGTGCCAGCAGTGTCCGTAGCGGCACCGGGGAGCTGTTTTTT	.	.	TRBV28	TRBJ2-2
CASSPQGQGNYGYTF	TGTGCCAGCAGCCCTCAGGGACAGGGCAACTATGGCTACACCTTC	.	TRBD1	TRBV4-2	TRBJ1-2
CASTAGTEAFF	TGTGCCAGCACCGCGGGAACTGAAGCTTTCTTT	.	.	TRBV12-3/TRBV12-4	TRBJ1-1
CASSDPRTGTNSPLHF	TGTGCCAGCAGCGACCCTCGGACAGGGACTAATTCACCCCTCCACTTT	.	TRBD1	TRBV5-5	TRBJ1-6
CASSRLASQQETQYF	TGTGCCAGCAGCCGACTAGCGAGCCAACAAGAGACCCAGTACTTC	.	TRBD2	TRBV28	TRBJ2-5
CASSAGGGSQETQYF	TGTGCCAGCAGCGCGGGAGGGGGCTCCCAAGAGACCCAGTACTTC	.	.	TRBV9	TRBJ2-5
CASSGGQGLYGYTF	TGTGCCAGCAGCGGGGGACAGGGCTTATATGGCTACACCTTC	once	TRBD1	TRBV9	TRBJ1-2
CSAGGDVSGANVLTF	TGCAGCGCTGGGGGCGACGTCTCTGGGGCCAACGTCCTGACTTTC	.	.	TRBV29-1	TRBJ2-6
CATSRGNNSPLHF	TGTGCCACCTCACGGGGGAATAATTCACCCCTCCACTTT	few	.	TRBV19	TRBJ1-6
CASTQRDSHTDTQYF	TGCGCCAGCACTCAACGGGACAGCCATACAGATACGCAGTATTTT	.	TRBD1	TRBV5-1	TRBJ2-3
CASSGLAGTGANVLTF	TGTGCCAGCAGTGGACTAGCGGGGACAGGGGCCAACGTCCTGACTTTC	.	TRBD2	TRBV6-1	TRBJ2-6
CASSIIGANTEAFF	TGTGCCAGTAGTATTATTGGGGCGAACACTGAAGCTTTCTTT	once	.	TRBV19	TRBJ1-1
CASSSLPGQGSYGYTF	TGTGCCAGCAGTTCTTTACCGGGACAGGGTAGCTATGGCTACACCTTC	many	TRBD1	TRBV6-2/TRBV6-3	TRBJ1-2
CASRQGHSETQYF	TGTGCCAGCAGGCAGGGGCATTCGGAGACCCAGTACTTC	.	.	TRBV6-5	TRBJ2-5
CASSFGTGVYYEQYF	TGTGCCAGCAGTTTCGGGACAGGGGTATACTACGAGCAGTACTTC	.	TRBD1	TRBV28	TRBJ2-7
CASSKTGRANYGYTF	TGTGCCAGCAGCAAAACTGGTCGGGCTAACTATGGCTACACCTTC	.	.	TRBV21-1	TRBJ1-2
CASSLLSGRNEQFF	TGTGCCAGCAGTTTATTATCAGGGAGGAATGAGCAGTTCTTC	.	.	TRBV28	TRBJ2-1
CASSGPSGGAGDTQYF	TGTGCCAGCAGTGGCCCTAGCGGGGGGGCCGGAGATACGCAGTATTTT	.	TRBD2	TRBV25-1	TRBJ2-3
CASSPGGGSNTEAFF	TGTGCCAGCAGTCCTGGGGGGGGCTCGAACACTGAAGCTTTCTTT	.	.	TRBV6-5	TRBJ1-1
CASRSGQGASGELFF	TGTGCCAGCAGGTCCGGACAGGGGGCGTCCGGGGAGCTGTTTTTT	.	TRBD1	TRBV27	TRBJ2-2